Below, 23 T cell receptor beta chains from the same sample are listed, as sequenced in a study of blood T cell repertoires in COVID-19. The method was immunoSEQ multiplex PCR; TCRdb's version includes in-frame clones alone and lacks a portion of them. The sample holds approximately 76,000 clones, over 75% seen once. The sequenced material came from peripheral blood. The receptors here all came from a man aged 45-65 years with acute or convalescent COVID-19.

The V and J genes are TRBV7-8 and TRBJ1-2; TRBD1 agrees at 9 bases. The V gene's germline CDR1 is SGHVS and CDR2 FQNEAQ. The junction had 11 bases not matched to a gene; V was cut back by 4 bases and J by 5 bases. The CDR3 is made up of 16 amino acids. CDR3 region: CASSSGGGTGLYGYTF. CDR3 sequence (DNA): TGTGCCAGCAGCTCCGGCGGCGGGACAGGGCTATATGGCTACACCTTC.

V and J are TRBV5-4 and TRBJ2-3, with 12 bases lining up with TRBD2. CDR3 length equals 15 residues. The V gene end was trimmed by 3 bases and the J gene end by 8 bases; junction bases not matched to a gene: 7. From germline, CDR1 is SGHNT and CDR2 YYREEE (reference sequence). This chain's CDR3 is CASSSRLAGVGTQYF. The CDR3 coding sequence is TGTGCCAGCAGCTCCAGACTAGCGGGGGTGGGTACGCAGTATTTT.

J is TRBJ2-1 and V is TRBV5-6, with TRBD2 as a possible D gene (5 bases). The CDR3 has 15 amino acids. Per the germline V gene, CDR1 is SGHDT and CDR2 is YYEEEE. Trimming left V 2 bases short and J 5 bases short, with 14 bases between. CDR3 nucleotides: TGTGCCAGCAGCTTCGGCGGGCCACGCGACAATGAGCAGTTCTTC. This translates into CASSFGGPRDNEQFF.

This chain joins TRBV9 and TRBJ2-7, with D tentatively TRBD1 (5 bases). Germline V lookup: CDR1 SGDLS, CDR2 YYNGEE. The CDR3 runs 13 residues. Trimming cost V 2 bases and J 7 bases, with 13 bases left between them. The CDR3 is CASSVQGTQEQYF. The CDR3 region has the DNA TGTGCCAGCAGCGTGCAGGGTACTCAAGAGCAGTACTTC.

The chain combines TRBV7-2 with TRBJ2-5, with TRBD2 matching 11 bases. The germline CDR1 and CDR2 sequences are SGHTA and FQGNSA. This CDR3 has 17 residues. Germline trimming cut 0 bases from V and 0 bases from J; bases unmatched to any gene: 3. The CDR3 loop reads CASSLAPSGGHQETQYF. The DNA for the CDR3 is TGTGCCAGCAGCTTAGCGCCTAGCGGGGGGCACCAAGAGACCCAGTACTTC.

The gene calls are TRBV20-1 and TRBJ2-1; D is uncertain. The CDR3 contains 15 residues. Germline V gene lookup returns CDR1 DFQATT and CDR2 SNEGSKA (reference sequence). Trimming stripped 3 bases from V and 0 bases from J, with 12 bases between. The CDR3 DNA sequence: TGCAGTGCTAGTCGATCCCACAACTCCTACAATGAGCAGTTCTTC. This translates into CSASRSHNSYNEQFF.

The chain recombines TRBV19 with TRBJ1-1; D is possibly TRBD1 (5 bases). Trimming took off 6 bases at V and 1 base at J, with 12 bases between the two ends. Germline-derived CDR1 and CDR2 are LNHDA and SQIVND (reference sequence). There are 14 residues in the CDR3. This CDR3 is CASRVGLRNTEAFF. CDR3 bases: TGTGCCAGTAGAGTGGGACTCCGGAACACTGAAGCTTTCTTT.

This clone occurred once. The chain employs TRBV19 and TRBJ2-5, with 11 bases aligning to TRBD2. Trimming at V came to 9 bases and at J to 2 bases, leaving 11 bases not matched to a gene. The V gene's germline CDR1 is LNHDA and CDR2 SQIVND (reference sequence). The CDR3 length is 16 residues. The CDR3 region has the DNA TGTGCCAGCGCCACCAGGGGACTAGCGGCACAAGAGACCCAGTACTTC. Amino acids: CASATRGLAAQETQYF.

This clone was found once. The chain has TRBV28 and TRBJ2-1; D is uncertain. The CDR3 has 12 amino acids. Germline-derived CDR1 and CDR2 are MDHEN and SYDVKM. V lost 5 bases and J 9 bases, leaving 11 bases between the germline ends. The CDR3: CASSPAHGEQFF. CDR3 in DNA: TGTGCCAGCAGTCCTGCCCACGGTGAGCAGTTCTTC.

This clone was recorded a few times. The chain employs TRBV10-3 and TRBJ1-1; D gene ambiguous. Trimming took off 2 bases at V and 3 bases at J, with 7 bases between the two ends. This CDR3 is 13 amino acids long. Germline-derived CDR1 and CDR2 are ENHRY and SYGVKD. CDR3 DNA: TGTGCCATCAGTGAGGCCGGGGACACTGAAGCTTTCTTT. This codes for CAISEAGDTEAFF.

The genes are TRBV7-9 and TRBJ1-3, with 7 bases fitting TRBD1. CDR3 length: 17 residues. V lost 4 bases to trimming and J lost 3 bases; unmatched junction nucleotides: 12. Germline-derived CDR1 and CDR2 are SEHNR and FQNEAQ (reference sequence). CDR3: CASSSPSPRGLGNTIYF. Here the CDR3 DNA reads TGTGCCAGCAGCTCTCCGTCGCCGAGGGGGCTTGGAAACACCATATATTTT.

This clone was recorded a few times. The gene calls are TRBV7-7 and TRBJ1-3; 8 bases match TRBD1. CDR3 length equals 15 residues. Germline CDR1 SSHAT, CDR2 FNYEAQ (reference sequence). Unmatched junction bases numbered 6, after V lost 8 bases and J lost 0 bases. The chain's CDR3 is CASAWDRFSGNTIYF. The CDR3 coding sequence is TGTGCCAGCGCATGGGACAGGTTCTCTGGAAACACCATATATTTT.

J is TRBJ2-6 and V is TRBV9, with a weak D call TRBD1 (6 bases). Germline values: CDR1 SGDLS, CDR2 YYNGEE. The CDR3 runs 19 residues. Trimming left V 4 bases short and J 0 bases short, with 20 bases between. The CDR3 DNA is TGTGCCAGCAGCACCCGCCCGGAAGGGGGACCCTCTGGGGCCAACGTCCTGACTTTC. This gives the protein CASSTRPEGGPSGANVLTF.

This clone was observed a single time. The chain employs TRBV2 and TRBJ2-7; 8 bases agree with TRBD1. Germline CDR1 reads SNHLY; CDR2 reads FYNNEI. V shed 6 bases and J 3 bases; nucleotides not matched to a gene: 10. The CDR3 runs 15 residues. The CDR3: CASRLGQGLDYEQYF. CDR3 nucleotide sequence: TGTGCCAGCAGACTCGGACAGGGCCTGGACTACGAGCAGTACTTC.

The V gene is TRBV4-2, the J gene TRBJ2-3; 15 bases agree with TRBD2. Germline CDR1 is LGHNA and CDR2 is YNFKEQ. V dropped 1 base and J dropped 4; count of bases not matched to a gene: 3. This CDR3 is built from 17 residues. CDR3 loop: CASSQGTSGRDSDTQYF. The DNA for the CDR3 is TGTGCCAGCAGCCAAGGGACTAGCGGGAGGGATTCAGATACGCAGTATTTT.

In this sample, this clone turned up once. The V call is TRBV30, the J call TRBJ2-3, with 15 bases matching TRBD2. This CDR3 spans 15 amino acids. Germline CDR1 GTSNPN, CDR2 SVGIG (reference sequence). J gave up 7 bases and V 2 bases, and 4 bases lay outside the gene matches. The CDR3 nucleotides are TGTGCCTGGAGTTCTGGGACTAGCGGGGGGAATACGCAGTATTTT. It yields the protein CAWSSGTSGGNTQYF.

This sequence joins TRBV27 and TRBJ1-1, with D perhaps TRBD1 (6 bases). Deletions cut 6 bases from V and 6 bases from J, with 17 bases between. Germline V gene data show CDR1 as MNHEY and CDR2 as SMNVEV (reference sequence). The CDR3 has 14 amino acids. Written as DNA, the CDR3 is TGTGCCAGCAGCCTCACCAGACAGGCCGCTGAAGCTTTCTTT. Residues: CASSLTRQAAEAFF.

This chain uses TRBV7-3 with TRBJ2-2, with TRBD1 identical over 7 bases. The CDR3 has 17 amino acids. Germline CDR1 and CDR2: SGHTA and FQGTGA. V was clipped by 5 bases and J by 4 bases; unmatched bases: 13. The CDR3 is CASSTGVAGAGTGELFF. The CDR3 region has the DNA TGTGCCAGCAGCACAGGGGTCGCAGGGGCCGGCACCGGGGAGCTGTTTTTT. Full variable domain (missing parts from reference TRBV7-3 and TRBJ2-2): GAGVSQTPSNKVTEKGKYVELRCDPISGHTALYWYRQSLGQGPEFLIYFQGTGAADDSGLPNDRFFAVRPEGSVSTLKIQRTERGDSAVYLCASSTGVAGAGTGELFFGEGSRLTVL.

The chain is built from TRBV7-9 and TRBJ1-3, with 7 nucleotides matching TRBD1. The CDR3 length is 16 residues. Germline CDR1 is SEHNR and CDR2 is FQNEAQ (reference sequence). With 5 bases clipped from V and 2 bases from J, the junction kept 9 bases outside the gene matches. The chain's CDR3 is CASSLSGTVPGNTIYF. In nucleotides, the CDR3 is TGTGCCAGCAGCCTCTCCGGGACAGTGCCTGGAAACACCATATATTTT.

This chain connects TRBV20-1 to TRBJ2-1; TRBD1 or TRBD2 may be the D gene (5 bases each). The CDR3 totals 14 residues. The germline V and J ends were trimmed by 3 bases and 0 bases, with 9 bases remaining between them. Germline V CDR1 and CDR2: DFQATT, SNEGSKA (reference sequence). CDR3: CSASEGSSYNEQFF. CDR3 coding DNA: TGCAGTGCTAGTGAGGGGAGCTCCTACAATGAGCAGTTCTTC.

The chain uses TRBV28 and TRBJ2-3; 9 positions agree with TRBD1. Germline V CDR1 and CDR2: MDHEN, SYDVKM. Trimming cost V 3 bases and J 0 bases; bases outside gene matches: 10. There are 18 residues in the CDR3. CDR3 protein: CASSFWTGAKTSTDTQYF. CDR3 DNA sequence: TGTGCCAGCAGTTTCTGGACAGGGGCTAAGACTAGCACAGATACGCAGTATTTT.

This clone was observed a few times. The CDR3 sequence: CASNPGTVYGYTF. CDR3 DNA sequence: TGTGCCAGCAACCCAGGGACAGTCTATGGCTACACCTTC. The chain is built from TRBV6-5 and TRBJ1-2; 7 bases are a match to TRBD1. The CDR3 length is 13 residues. With 7 bases clipped from V and 4 bases from J, the junction kept 6 bases outside the gene matches. Germline V gene sequence: CDR1 MNHEY, CDR2 SVGAGI.

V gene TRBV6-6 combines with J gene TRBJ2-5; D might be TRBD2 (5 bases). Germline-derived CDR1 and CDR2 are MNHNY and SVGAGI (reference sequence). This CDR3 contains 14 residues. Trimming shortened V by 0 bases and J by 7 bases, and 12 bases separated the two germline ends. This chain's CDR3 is CASSYSSGVGTQYF. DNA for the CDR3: TGTGCCAGCAGTTACTCCTCCGGGGTTGGGACCCAGTACTTC.